These 27 T cell receptor beta chains were all obtained from the same sample, sequenced in a study of spatial heterogeneity in lung cancer. Time point described: sample taken at primary tumor resection. MiXCR, applied by TCRdb to the 5' RACE reads, yields one record per CDR3 protein. The data contain under 2,000 distinct CDR3 sequences, around 5% of them singletons. The material sequenced was normal lung tissue next to the tumor, taken at surgery. All receptors derive from a female donor with early-stage non-small cell lung cancer.

Sample share makes this clonotype medium-sized. The J gene is TRBJ1-5, the V gene TRBV28; weak D call: TRBD1 (5 bases). From germline, CDR1 is MDHEN and CDR2 SYDVKM. CDR3 length equals 17 residues. Trimming shortened V by 3 bases and J by 0 bases, and 15 bases separated the two germline ends. The CDR3 reads CASSLARRVYSNQPQHF. The DNA for the CDR3 is TGTGCCAGCAGTTTGGCCCGCAGGGTTTATAGCAATCAGCCCCAGCATTTT.

In its sample, this clonotype ranks as medium-sized. The chain joins TRBV4-1 to TRBJ1-2; weak D call: TRBD1 (6 bases). The CDR3 spans 14 residues. V was cut by 2 bases and J by 6 bases, with 13 bases left in between. Germline V gene lookup returns CDR1 MGHRA and CDR2 YSYEKL. The CDR3 DNA reads as TGCGCCAGCAGCCAACCCAGGGGAGGAGATGGCTACACCTTC. It is translated as CASSQPRGGDGYTF.

By proportion, this clonotype is large. V usage is TRBV6-5 and J usage is TRBJ1-1, with TRBD1 matching over 7 bases. The CDR3 extends over 15 amino acids. CDR1 is MNHEY and CDR2 is SVGAGI in the germline V gene. V gave up 6 bases and J gave up 3 bases; unmatched junction bases: 10. CDR3 sequence (DNA): TGTGCCAGCAGCCTAGGGGGACAGAGGCACACTGAAGCTTTCTTT. Its protein product is CASSLGGQRHTEAFF.

Sample share makes this clonotype medium-sized. The V gene is TRBV2, the J gene TRBJ1-6; weak D call: TRBD1 (5 bases). Germline CDR1 is SNHLY and CDR2 is FYNNEI. Trimming removed 7 bases at V and 6 bases at J, with 10 bases between. The CDR3 runs 13 residues. The chain's CDR3 is CASKGTGNSPLHF. CDR3 sequence (DNA): TGTGCCAGCAAAGGGACGGGTAATTCACCCCTCCACTTT.

By sample share, this clonotype is large. V and J are TRBV6-5 and TRBJ1-6, with TRBD1 identical over 8 bases. This CDR3 spans 15 amino acids. Germline loops: CDR1 MNHEY, CDR2 SVGAGI. V gave up 2 bases and J gave up 8 bases; unmatched junction bases: 5. The CDR3 sequence: CASSYTTGEDSPLHF. The CDR3 DNA reads TGTGCCAGCAGTTACACGACAGGGGAGGATTCACCCCTCCACTTT.

This clonotype was seen repeatedly, ten times or more. This rearrangement joins TRBV18 to TRBJ2-3; tentative D call: TRBD1 (6 bases). Trimming removed 6 bases from V and 5 bases from J, with 18 bases in between. CDR1 and CDR2 (germline): KGHSH, LQKENI. This CDR3 has 15 amino acids. The CDR3 region is CASSLEMGAKDTQYF. The CDR3 DNA reads TGTGCCAGCTCCCTTGAAATGGGGGCGAAAGATACGCAGTATTTT.

By share, this clonotype ranks as medium-sized. The V gene is TRBV7-9, the J gene TRBJ1-1, with no clear D. The CDR3 sequence is 14 residues long. Germline CDR1 and CDR2: SEHNR and FQNEAQ (reference sequence). Trimming cost V 5 bases and J 1 base, with 11 bases left between them. The CDR3 region has the DNA TGTGCCAGCAGCCGAAACACGGGGAACACTGAAGCTTTCTTT. It yields the protein CASSRNTGNTEAFF.

This clonotype was recorded at least ten times. The rearrangement uses TRBV6-1 and TRBJ1-4; 7 nucleotides align to TRBD1. The CDR3 sequence is 13 residues long. Germline CDR1 reads MNHNS; CDR2 reads SASEGT. V dropped 7 bases and J dropped 8; count of bases not matched to a gene: 7. The CDR3, as DNA: TGTGCCAGCAACCCGGACAGGCGGGAAAAACTGTTTTTT. This gives the protein CASNPDRREKLFF.

This clonotype is termed hyperexpanded. V is TRBV20-1 and J is TRBJ1-4; TRBD1 agrees at 7 bases. In germline, CDR1 is DFQATT, CDR2 SNEGSKA (reference sequence). This CDR3 is 16 amino acids long. With V trimmed by 1 base and J by 7 bases, 12 bases remained unmatched. CDR3 in DNA: TGCAGTGCTAGAGGTCCCGGGACAGAACGCGGTGAAAAACTGTTTTTT. Protein product: CSARGPGTERGEKLFF.

The rearrangement uses TRBV30 and TRBJ2-3; D assignment may be TRBD1 or TRBD2 (6 bases each). V was cut by 4 bases and J by 4 bases, with 21 bases left in between. This CDR3 spans 16 amino acids. CDR1 is GTSNPN, CDR2 SVGIG, per germline (reference sequence). CDR3 coding DNA: TGTGCCTGGAATGGTTTGGGCCAAAGGGGGGCAGATACGCAGTATTTT. This translates into CAWNGLGQRGADTQYF.

This clonotype is medium-sized in the sample. The rearrangement joins TRBV7-2 to TRBJ2-1, with 7 nucleotides matching TRBD1. V gave up 3 bases and J gave up 10 bases; unmatched junction bases: 15. This CDR3 spans 16 amino acids. Germline values: CDR1 SGHTA, CDR2 FQGNSA. The CDR3 is CASSLGMDRPAGEQFF. DNA for the CDR3: TGTGCCAGCAGCTTGGGAATGGACAGGCCCGCCGGGGAGCAGTTCTTC.

By proportion, this clonotype is medium-sized. V gene TRBV7-9 combines with J gene TRBJ1-2, with a weak D call TRBD1 (5 bases). CDR1 SEHNR and CDR2 FQNEAQ come from the germline V gene (reference sequence). V lost 4 bases to trimming and J lost 8 bases, with 14 bases between them. The CDR3 runs to 13 residues. CDR3 protein: CASSSTGTAGYTF. In DNA, the CDR3 is TGTGCCAGCAGCTCCACCGGGACTGCGGGCTACACCTTC.

This clonotype was observed many times. The chain combines TRBV6-5 with TRBJ1-5, with 9 bases identical to TRBD1. The CDR3 loop spans 13 amino acids. Germline V gene sequence: CDR1 MNHEY, CDR2 SVGAGI. Germline trimming cut 6 bases from V and 4 bases from J; bases unmatched to any gene: 1. Here the CDR3 reads CASRTGGNQPQHF. CDR3 in DNA: TGTGCCAGCAGGACAGGGGGGAATCAGCCCCAGCATTTT.

This clonotype was seen at least ten times. The chain is built from TRBV7-2 and TRBJ2-5, with 12 bases fitting TRBD2. Germline CDR1 is SGHTA and CDR2 is FQGNSA. Losses at the gene ends were 5 bases for V and 0 bases for J; bases not matched to a gene: 4. The CDR3 has 16 amino acids. The CDR3 region is CASSTGLAGNQETQYF. The DNA of the CDR3 is TGTGCCAGCAGCACCGGACTAGCGGGGAACCAAGAGACCCAGTACTTC. Supplemented by reference TRBV7-2 and TRBJ2-5, the full variable domain reads GAGVSQSPSNKVTEKGKDVELRCDPISGHTALYWYRQSLGQGLEFLIYFQGNSAPDKSGLPSDRFSAERTGGSVSTLTIQRTQQEDSAVYLCASSTGLAGNQETQYFGPGTRLLVL.

This chain uses TRBV12-3 or TRBV12-4 with TRBJ2-2; a weak D match, TRBD1 (6 bases). Trimming removed 10 bases from V and 5 bases from J, with 14 bases in between. The CDR3 length is 13 residues. In DNA, the CDR3 is TGTGCCACAAATGTCAGGGGAACCGGGGAGCTGTTTTTT. It encodes CATNVRGTGELFF.

This clonotype was seen a few times. This chain uses TRBV4-1 with TRBJ2-7; D may be TRBD2 (5 bases). The germline V gene encodes CDR1 MGHRA and CDR2 YSYEKL. The germline V and J ends were trimmed by 6 bases and 1 base, with 19 bases remaining between them. This CDR3 is built from 16 residues. For the CDR3, the DNA is TGCGCCAGCAGGGTAAACAGCGGTGACTCATCCTACGAGCAGTACTTC. This codes for CASRVNSGDSSYEQYF.

This clonotype counts as medium-sized. This sequence joins TRBV7-2 and TRBJ2-3, with D perhaps being TRBD1 or TRBD2 (6 bases each). The V gene's germline CDR1 is SGHTA and CDR2 FQGNSA. Trimming pared 3 bases from V and 0 bases from J, leaving 16 bases between. This CDR3 contains 17 residues. CDR3 nucleotide sequence: TGTGCCAGCAGCTTCCATTGGGGGGCCTCTAGCACAGATACGCAGTATTTT. It codes for CASSFHWGASSTDTQYF. The variable domain in full, completed from reference TRBV7-2 and TRBJ2-3, reads GAGVSQSPSNKVTEKGKDVELRCDPISGHTALYWYRQSLGQGLEFLIYFQGNSAPDKSGLPSDRFSAERTGGSVSTLTIQRTQQEDSAVYLCASSFHWGASSTDTQYFGPGTRLTVL.

This clonotype was detected ten times or more. The chain joins TRBV7-6 to TRBJ1-1; tentative D call: TRBD1 (5 bases). The CDR3 has 14 amino acids. V dropped 2 bases and J dropped 3 bases, with 10 bases sitting between them. Germline loops: CDR1 SGHVS, CDR2 FNYEAQ. This CDR3 reads CASSLRAGDTEAFF. As DNA, the CDR3 is TGTGCCAGCAGCTTAAGGGCGGGGGACACTGAAGCTTTCTTT.

Relative to its sample, this clonotype is medium-sized (0.01 to 0.1%). The V and J genes are TRBV5-1 and TRBJ2-5, with TRBD2 identical over 8 bases. Trimming cost V 1 base and J 5 bases; bases outside gene matches: 10. Germline assignment: CDR1 SGHRS and CDR2 YFSETQ. The CDR3 runs to 16 residues. The CDR3 coding sequence is TGCGCCAGCAGCTTGCGTCCGCCGGGACTAGGGGAGACCCAGTACTTC. It is translated as CASSLRPPGLGETQYF.

The table lists this clonotype with many counts. V and J are TRBV7-9 and TRBJ2-3; D ambiguous. V was clipped by 4 bases and J by 2 bases, with 13 bases between them. Per germline, CDR1 SEHNR and CDR2 FQNEAQ (reference sequence). CDR3 length: 15 amino acids. The CDR3 nucleotides are TGTGCCAGCAGCTCCCACGTCGACTTCACAGATACGCAGTATTTT. Amino acids: CASSSHVDFTDTQYF.

This clonotype is categorized as large. The chain is built from TRBV5-1 and TRBJ2-5; TRBD1 matches at 8 bases. The J segment lost 4 bases and the V segment lost 2 bases, leaving 7 bases of the junction unmatched. The CDR3 covers 15 residues. CDR1 and CDR2 (germline): SGHRS, YFSETQ. The chain's CDR3 is CASSLGTGDGETQYF. CDR3 coding DNA: TGCGCCAGCAGCTTAGGGACAGGCGACGGAGAGACCCAGTACTTC.

This clonotype was detected many times. V gene TRBV11-2 combines with J gene TRBJ2-6, with TRBD2 matching 8 bases. With V trimmed by 4 bases and J by 9 bases, 20 bases remained unmatched. Germline CDR1 and CDR2: SGHAT and FQNNGV. The CDR3 runs to 19 residues. The CDR3 here is CASSSPQEKRGPTNNVLTF. The CDR3 DNA reads as TGTGCCAGCAGCTCCCCCCAAGAAAAGCGGGGGCCTACAAACAACGTCCTGACTTTC.

V usage is TRBV6-1 and J usage is TRBJ2-4; D might be TRBD2 (6 bases). CDR3 length: 15 amino acids. In germline, CDR1 is MNHNS, CDR2 SASEGT. V shed 4 bases and J shed 3 bases, with 13 bases lying between them. The CDR3 sequence is CASSGAGGSKNIQYF. DNA for the CDR3: TGTGCCAGCAGTGGCGCTGGAGGGAGCAAAAACATTCAGTACTTC.

This clonotype is medium-sized in the sample. The chain carries TRBV6-1 and TRBJ1-1; D remains ambiguous. CDR3 length: 15 residues. Germline assignment: CDR1 MNHNS and CDR2 SASEGT. V lost 4 bases and J 2 bases, leaving 14 bases between the germline ends. CDR3: CASSVRARPNTEAFF. Here the CDR3 DNA reads TGTGCCAGCAGTGTAAGAGCCCGTCCAAACACTGAAGCTTTCTTT.

This clonotype is labeled as medium-sized. The chain has TRBV7-6 and TRBJ2-7; the match to TRBD1 covers 10 bases. In germline, CDR1 is SGHVS, CDR2 FNYEAQ. The CDR3 is made up of 17 amino acids. V was clipped by 5 bases and J by 3 bases; unmatched bases: 13. In DNA form, the CDR3 reads TGTGCCAGCAGCGATTACCCCGGGACAGGGGTAGGCTACGAGCAGTACTTC. Its translation: CASSDYPGTGVGYEQYF.

By sample share, this clonotype is medium-sized (0.01 to 0.1%). The chain joins TRBV20-1 to TRBJ1-3; no firm D call. Germline V lookup: CDR1 DFQATT, CDR2 SNEGSKA (reference sequence). The germline V and J ends were trimmed by 0 bases and 4 bases, with 10 bases remaining between them. This CDR3 comprises 14 residues. CDR3 region: CSARDKGSGNTIYF. The CDR3 DNA is TGCAGTGCTAGAGATAAGGGAAGCGGAAACACCATATATTTT.

By its share, this clonotype is medium-sized. The rearrangement uses TRBV7-3 and TRBJ2-1, with 12 positions matching TRBD2. CDR3 size: 15 residues. Germline V gene lookup returns CDR1 SGHTA and CDR2 FQGTGA. Trimming at V came to 2 bases and at J to 9 bases, leaving 5 bases not matched to a gene. In DNA, the CDR3 is TGTGCCAGCAGCTTATCTAGCGGGGGGGCCCTTGAGCAGTTCTTC. It yields the protein CASSLSSGGALEQFF.